Following are 22 T cell receptor beta chains from one sample sequenced in a study of memory CD4+ T cells and cytomegalovirus serostatus. The sort gate was single viable CD3+CD4+CD8-CD45RO+ cells for memory CD4+ T cells. The method was immunoSEQ multiplex PCR; TCRdb's version includes in-frame clones alone and lacks a portion of them. This sample yields about 41,000 clones, of which less than 80% are seen a single time; about 6% belongs to the top ten. What was sequenced was memory CD4+ T cells from blood. The receptors here all came from an adult in good health and CMV-seronegative.

This clone appeared a few times. This sequence joins TRBV7-2 and TRBJ2-1; possible D gene TRBD2, 5 bases. The CDR3 has 13 residues. The germline CDR1 and CDR2 sequences are SGHTA and FQGNSA. Trimming shortened V by 5 bases and J by 5 bases, and 10 bases separated the two germline ends. CDR3 residues: CASSRGRDNEQFF. As DNA, the CDR3 is TGTGCCAGCAGCCGAGGGCGAGACAATGAGCAGTTCTTC.

In its sample, this clone was seen once. The chain is built from TRBV6-5 and TRBJ2-3; 11 bases line up with TRBD2. The V gene's germline CDR1 is MNHEY and CDR2 SVGAGI. J lost 4 bases, V lost 0 bases, and 0 bases had no gene match. The CDR3 covers 15 residues. CDR3 nucleotides: TGTGCCAGCAGTTACTCGGGACTAGCGGCAGATACGCAGTATTTT. The encoded protein is CASSYSGLAADTQYF.

In the case of this clone: Other DNA sequences from this sample encode an identical CDR3 as well. The V call is TRBV7-2, the J call TRBJ2-5; the D is unclear. Germline values: CDR1 SGHTA, CDR2 FQGNSA. With 3 bases removed from V and 2 bases from J, the gap between germline ends came to 4 bases. The CDR3 sequence is 12 residues long. Written as DNA, the CDR3 is TGTGCCAGCAGCTTGTGGCAAGAGACCCAGTACTTC. It encodes CASSLWQETQYF.

The V and J genes are TRBV28 and TRBJ2-3; D possibly corresponds to TRBD2 (5 bases). Germline lookup yields CDR1 MDHEN and CDR2 SYDVKM. The CDR3 is 15 residues long. V was shortened by 3 bases and J by 0 bases, with 10 bases between the two germline ends. This CDR3 is CASSFEGASTDTQYF. Here the CDR3 DNA reads TGTGCCAGCAGTTTCGAGGGAGCCAGCACAGATACGCAGTATTTT.

In DNA, the CDR3 is TGTGCCAGCAGCTTGCTGAGGGGCTACACCTTC. It yields the protein CASSLLRGYTF. V and J are TRBV5-6 and TRBJ1-2, with D hard to call. The V gene's germline CDR1 is SGHDT and CDR2 YYEEEE. The CDR3 consists of 11 residues. Trimming pared 1 base from V and 8 bases from J, leaving 6 bases between.

The V call is TRBV28, the J call TRBJ2-7, with 8 bases that match TRBD2. V gave up 7 bases and J gave up 2 bases; unmatched junction bases: 10. The CDR3 covers 15 residues. Germline lookup yields CDR1 MDHEN and CDR2 SYDVKM. The CDR3 bases are TGTGCCAGCAACAAGTTTGGGACTAGGGCCTACGAGCAGTACTTC. This translates into CASNKFGTRAYEQYF.

The CDR3 nucleotides are TGTGCCAGCAGTTTAAGGGCAGGGGGAACCGAGCAGTACTTC. Protein sequence: CASSLRAGGTEQYF. This chain connects TRBV11-2 to TRBJ2-7, with TRBD1 matching 7 bases. Looked up from germline, CDR1 is SGHAT and CDR2 is FQNNGV. The CDR3 length is 14 residues. The V gene end was trimmed by 6 bases and the J gene end by 6 bases; junction bases not matched to a gene: 11. The full variable domain, rest sourced from reference TRBV11-2 and TRBJ2-7, is EAGVAQSPRYKIIEKRQSVAFWCNPISGHATLYWYQQILGQGPKLLIQFQNNGVVDDSQLPKDRFSAERLKGVDSTLKIQPAKLEDSAVYLCASSLRAGGTEQYFGPGTRLTVT.

This clone was seen only once. This rearrangement joins TRBV12-1 to TRBJ2-3; the D call TRBD1 from the table was never checked on the DNA. TRBV12-1 is a documented pseudogene. This CDR3 has 15 residues. The CDR3 sequence: CASSPPGQSTDTQYF. The CDR3, as DNA: TGTGCCAGCAGCCCTCCGGGACAGAGCACAGATACGCAGTATTTT.

V gene TRBV2 combines with J gene TRBJ2-5; 11 bases match TRBD1. V shed 5 bases and J 3 bases; nucleotides not matched to a gene: 8. Germline CDR1 SNHLY, CDR2 FYNNEI. This CDR3 is 16 amino acids long. The CDR3 sequence: CASSQGTGGTKETQYF. For the CDR3, the DNA is TGTGCCAGCAGTCAGGGGACAGGGGGAACCAAAGAGACCCAGTACTTC.

The sample holds one count of this clone. An end of the junction differs from the germline gene, which may be a read error. The V and J genes are TRBV15 and TRBJ2-3; D is undetermined. The CDR3 is 14 amino acids. In germline, CDR1 is LNHNV, CDR2 YYDKDF (reference sequence). CDR3 coding DNA: TGTGCCACCAGAAGAGGATCCGACACAGATACGCAGTATTTT. This translates into CATRRGSDTDTQYF. Full variable domain (outside the CDR3, taken from reference TRBV15 and TRBJ2-3): DAMVIQNPRYQVTQFGKPVTLSCSQTLNHNVMYWYQQKSSQAPKLLFHYYDKDFNNEADTPDNFQSRRPNTSFCFLDIRSPGLGDTAMYLCATRRGSDTDTQYFGPGTRLTVL.

The chain employs TRBV5-8 and TRBJ2-3; 9 positions match TRBD2. Germline V CDR1 and CDR2: SGHTS, YDEGEE. The CDR3 runs to 15 residues. Germline trimming cut 0 bases from V and 3 bases from J; bases unmatched to any gene: 2. CDR3 coding DNA: TGTGCCAGCAGCTTGGACCTAGCGGGAACAGATACGCAGTATTTT. The encoded protein is CASSLDLAGTDTQYF.

V is TRBV15 and J is TRBJ2-7; D is undetermined. The CDR3 runs to 13 residues. Germline V gene sequence: CDR1 LNHNV, CDR2 YYDKDF (reference sequence). V lost 0 bases and J lost 2, with 5 bases in between. The CDR3 loop reads CATSRDATYEQYF. As DNA, the CDR3 is TGTGCCACCAGCAGAGATGCCACCTACGAGCAGTACTTC.

As for this clone: Here the CDR3 omits its conserved ending phenylalanine or tryptophan, so a read error is the likely source. The DNA is left out, because the CDR3 cannot be placed on it with certainty; the CDR3 is given as TCRdb lists it. The rearrangement links TRBV6-4 to TRBJ2-7; the table assigns TRBD2, which was not confirmed against the DNA. The CDR3 is made up of 16 amino acids, end residues included. CDR1 is MRHNA, CDR2 SNTAGT, per germline. CDR3 sequence: CASPPSGERESIETLL.

The rearrangement uses TRBV6-6 and TRBJ1-6; D remains ambiguous. The CDR3 spans 16 residues. The ends were cut back, 5 bases at V and 0 bases at J, with 11 bases in the middle. Germline V gene lookup returns CDR1 MNHNY and CDR2 SVGAGI (reference sequence). In DNA form, the CDR3 reads TGTGCCAGCAGTAACGGACGGAGCTCCTATAATTCACCCCTCCACTTT. Translation: CASSNGRSSYNSPLHF.

The gene calls are TRBV19 and TRBJ2-1; possibly TRBD1 for D (5 bases). This CDR3 contains 16 residues. CDR1 and CDR2 from the germline V gene are LNHDA and SQIVND (reference sequence). V was pared by 5 bases and J by 0 bases, with 14 bases between. The CDR3 here is CASSLAGHSSYNEQFF. DNA of the CDR3: TGTGCCAGTAGTCTTGCAGGGCATAGCTCCTACAATGAGCAGTTCTTC.

As to this clone: The sample contains more than one DNA sequence encoding this CDR3. The V and J genes are TRBV27 and TRBJ2-3; D not certain. The CDR3 totals 11 residues. V gave up 3 bases and J gave up 4 bases, with 2 bases separating them. The germline CDR1 and CDR2 sequences are MNHEY and SMNVEV (reference sequence). CDR3 coding DNA: TGTGCCAGCAGTTTTGCAGATACGCAGTATTTT. As protein: CASSFADTQYF.

The rearrangement links TRBV7-9 to TRBJ2-7; D is undetermined. The CDR3 runs to 14 residues. The germline gives CDR1 SEHNR, CDR2 FQNEAQ (reference sequence). Deletions cut 0 bases from V and 3 bases from J, with 9 bases between. DNA for the CDR3: TGTGCCAGCAGCTTAGCGCGGCGGAGCTACGAGCAGTACTTC. This sequence encodes CASSLARRSYEQYF.

The chain recombines TRBV6-5 with TRBJ1-2; 8 nucleotides align to TRBD1. The trim removed 2 bases at V and 4 bases at J, leaving 0 bases unmatched. Germline V CDR1 and CDR2: MNHEY, SVGAGI. CDR3 length: 13 amino acids. The CDR3 sequence: CASSYDRGYGYTF. The CDR3 coding sequence is TGTGCCAGCAGTTACGACAGGGGCTATGGCTACACCTTC.

This clone was observed once. V usage is TRBV7-2 and J usage is TRBJ2-7; D possibly corresponds to TRBD1 (6 bases). The V gene lost 5 bases and the J gene lost 6 bases, with 23 bases spanning the gap. This CDR3 is 16 amino acids long. Germline assignment: CDR1 SGHTA and CDR2 FQGNSA. In DNA, the CDR3 is TGTGCCAGCAGCCGTAGCGCAGGGGCCCCGGAGAGCGAGCAGTACTTC. Its protein is CASSRSAGAPESEQYF. Looking up the rest from reference TRBV7-2 and TRBJ2-7 gives the full variable domain: GAGVSQSPSNKVTEKGKDVELRCDPISGHTALYWYRQSLGQGLEFLIYFQGNSAPDKSGLPSDRFSAERTGGSVSTLTIQRTQQEDSAVYLCASSRSAGAPESEQYFGPGTRLTVT.

The rearrangement uses TRBV29-1 and TRBJ2-5, with a tentative D call TRBD2 (7 bases). V was clipped by 7 bases and J by 1 base, with 13 bases between them. The CDR3 runs to 13 residues. CDR1 and CDR2 (germline): SQVTM, ANQGSEA. CDR3 region: CSGGGGFQETQYF. DNA of the CDR3: TGCAGCGGGGGAGGGGGGTTCCAAGAGACCCAGTACTTC.

This chain links TRBV7-2 with TRBJ2-1; D tentatively reads TRBD1 or TRBD2 (6 bases each). The CDR3 spans 16 residues. In germline, CDR1 is SGHTA, CDR2 FQGNSA. Trimming stripped 5 bases from V and 6 bases from J, with 20 bases between. CDR3 bases: TGTGCCAGCAGCCCGCCCGGGGGCCGAGGATCCAATGAGCAGTTCTTC. It yields the protein CASSPPGGRGSNEQFF.

V is TRBV7-9 and J is TRBJ2-7; D is uncertain. Germline values: CDR1 SEHNR, CDR2 FQNEAQ (reference sequence). V lost 1 base to trimming and J lost 13 bases, with 14 bases between them. The CDR3 has 12 amino acids. This chain's CDR3 is CASSLEGSLVYF. CDR3 bases: TGTGCCAGCAGCTTAGAAGGGTCCCTCGTTTACTTC.